What follows is one TCR beta chain and its context. What it recognizes is unknown. This entry comes from a study of Ad26.COV2.S vaccination and SARS-CoV-2 variants. In the study overall: Among those in the COV1001 Ad26.COV2.S trial arm was the donor. Each vaccinee took Ad26.COV2.S intramuscularly, once or twice 56 days apart.

J gave up 0 bases and V 4 bases, and 5 bases lay outside the gene matches. The CDR3 consists of 16 residues. Germline V gene lookup returns CDR1 SGHNT and CDR2 YYREEE (reference sequence). Profiled with immunoSEQ multiplex PCR; TCRdb holds only in-frame clones, not every one. The data show hundreds of thousands of clones, 75% to 90% seen once. The study's findings and limits: An underestimation of total T cell responses may have resulted from the TCR breadth and depth analyses.

The treatment is: roughly 19 received Ad26.COV2.S at low or high dose, single or two shots; 5 received placebo; per-sample allocation not given. Following the first vaccine or placebo injection, samples were taken on day 63. The genes are TRBV5-4 and TRBJ2-7; the match to TRBD2 covers 12 bases. Sample: peripheral blood, taken in a trial of Ad26.COV2.S vaccine versus placebo. The TCR sequence derives from a person between 18 and 60 years old who received the Ad26.COV2.S COVID-19 vaccine or a placebo. DNA for the CDR3: TGTGCCAGCAGCCGCCTGACTAGCGGGAGCTCCTACGAGCAGTACTTC. Protein sequence: CASSRLTSGSSYEQYF.